Each of the 13 T cell receptor beta chains below was sequenced from the same sample in a study of shared clonotypes between healthy human individuals. Naive CD8 populations comprised CD45RO-negative cells positively selected for CCR7, excluding terminally differentiated effector memory CD45RA+ cells. Produced via immunoSEQ multiplex PCR; TCRdb's table is partial and in-frame only. Seen here are fewer than 700,000 clones, about 95% observed once, and the top ten hold approximately 0.11%. Sequenced: naive CD8+ T cells sorted from blood. These receptor sequences come from a woman younger than 45 in good health.

The chain joins TRBV15 to TRBJ2-2, with D tentatively TRBD1 or TRBD2 (5 bases each). The CDR3 has 16 residues. In germline, CDR1 is LNHNV, CDR2 YYDKDF (reference sequence). The V gene lost 0 bases and the J gene lost 6 bases, with 14 bases spanning the gap. The DNA for the CDR3 is TGTGCCACCAGCAGAGAATCACCAGTGGGGGCCGGGGAGCTGTTTTTT. Its protein is CATSRESPVGAGELFF.

This clone occurred once. The rearrangement joins TRBV5-8 to TRBJ2-7, with D possibly matching TRBD2 (5 bases). The CDR3 loop spans 13 amino acids. Germline V CDR1 and CDR2: SGHTS, YDEGEE. Trimming stripped 1 base from V and 3 bases from J, with 8 bases between. Here the CDR3 DNA reads TGTGCCAGCAGCTTGTTCGGGGACTACGAGCAGTACTTC. Amino acids: CASSLFGDYEQYF.

This chain links TRBV4-1 with TRBJ1-1; TRBD1 matches 8 bases. V trimming: 2 bases; J trimming: 7 bases; junction bases outside the gene matches: 3. The CDR3 runs to 13 residues. Germline lookup yields CDR1 MGHRA and CDR2 YSYEKL. The CDR3 protein is CASSQNRGFEAFF. The CDR3 region has the DNA TGCGCCAGCAGCCAAAACAGGGGGTTTGAAGCTTTCTTT.

This sequence joins TRBV6-1 and TRBJ2-7; 9 nucleotides agree with TRBD1. Germline CDR1 MNHNS, CDR2 SASEGT. The trim removed 6 bases at V and 6 bases at J, leaving 9 bases unmatched. This CDR3 contains 14 residues. The CDR3 DNA is TGTGCCAGCAGGGTACAGGGGGCGCCCAGCGAGCAGTACTTC. It specifies CASRVQGAPSEQYF.

The V gene is TRBV6-1, the J gene TRBJ1-2; a weak D match, TRBD1 (6 bases). Germline values: CDR1 MNHNS, CDR2 SASEGT. V lost 6 bases to trimming and J lost 6 bases, with 20 bases between them. The CDR3 covers 15 residues. The DNA for the CDR3 is TGTGCCAGCAGCCCCGACAGGTTTTCTCTGGATGGCTACACCTTC. This codes for CASSPDRFSLDGYTF.

The gene calls are TRBV28 and TRBJ2-7; D is unclear. Germline-derived CDR1 and CDR2 are MDHEN and SYDVKM. The CDR3 length is 12 residues. V lost 0 bases and J 2 bases, leaving 2 bases between the germline ends. CDR3 sequence: CASSLWAYEQYF. The CDR3 DNA reads as TGTGCCAGCAGTTTATGGGCCTACGAGCAGTACTTC.

The table lists this clone with a count of one. V is TRBV11-2 and J is TRBJ2-7; D might be TRBD1 (5 bases). The CDR3 is 14 amino acids. Trimming removed 1 base at V and 0 bases at J, with 7 bases between. Per germline, CDR1 SGHAT and CDR2 FQNNGV. The CDR3 reads CASSLVTGSYEQYF. The CDR3 nucleotides are TGTGCCAGCAGCTTAGTCACAGGCTCCTACGAGCAGTACTTC.

Comment on this clone: This sample also contains other DNA sequences that code for the same CDR3. The rearrangement joins TRBV7-6 to TRBJ2-7, with 7 nucleotides matching TRBD2. The CDR3 spans 13 residues. Germline loops: CDR1 SGHVS, CDR2 FNYEAQ. J was trimmed by 3 bases and V by 1 base; bases with no gene match: 0. In DNA form, the CDR3 reads TGTGCCAGCAGCTTAGGGGAGGGCTACGAGCAGTACTTC. Translation gives CASSLGEGYEQYF.

The gene calls are TRBV5-1 and TRBJ2-1; D is possibly TRBD1 (5 bases). The V end lost 6 bases, the J end lost 6 bases, and 22 bases lay between the germline ends. Germline assignment: CDR1 SGHRS and CDR2 YFSETQ. The CDR3 has 16 amino acids. The CDR3 nucleotides are TGCGCCAGCACCACTGGTCCCCAGGGCGTTGGCAATGAGCAGTTCTTC. This sequence encodes CASTTGPQGVGNEQFF.

V gene TRBV6-6 combines with J gene TRBJ2-7; 7 bases match TRBD1. Germline-derived CDR1 and CDR2 are MNHNY and SVGAGI (reference sequence). V shed 5 bases, J shed 4 bases, and the junction held 2 bases outside the gene matches. CDR3 length equals 12 residues. CDR3 sequence (DNA): TGTGCCAGCAGTGGACAGGTATACGAGCAGTACTTC. Its translation: CASSGQVYEQYF.

This chain uses TRBV9 with TRBJ2-7; 8 bases match TRBD2. Per germline, CDR1 SGDLS and CDR2 YYNGEE. The CDR3 covers 14 residues. V trimming: 1 base; J trimming: 4 bases; junction bases outside the gene matches: 4. CDR3 sequence: CASSVYREGYEQYF. Written as DNA, the CDR3 is TGTGCCAGCAGCGTATATCGGGAGGGTTACGAGCAGTACTTC.

The V and J genes are TRBV6-5 and TRBJ1-2, with D maybe TRBD1 (5 bases). The CDR3 is 12 amino acids. Trimming removed 11 bases at V and 1 base at J, with 11 bases between. Germline CDR1 reads MNHEY; CDR2 reads SVGAGI. This CDR3 reads CAGWDGNYGYTF. CDR3 nucleotide sequence: TGTGCCGGATGGGACGGTAACTATGGCTACACCTTC.

The V call is TRBV5-4, the J call TRBJ2-7; 14 bases are shared with TRBD2. This CDR3 has 16 amino acids. Per germline, CDR1 SGHNT and CDR2 YYREEE (reference sequence). The ends lost 4 bases at V and 3 bases at J; junction bases unmatched: 6. CDR3 DNA sequence: TGTGCCAGCAGCCCCGGGACTAGCGGGAGTGACTACGAGCAGTACTTC. It specifies CASSPGTSGSDYEQYF.